This T cell receptor beta chain was profiled in a study of human T cells and chemical hapten exposure. Time point defined: patch test 1, 2 weeks after DPC sensitization. Regarding treatment: therapeutic diphenylcyclopropenone sensitization with weekly scalp DPC. V was trimmed by 0 bases and J by 2 bases, leaving 7 bases between them. CDR1 is LGHDT and CDR2 is YNNKEL in the germline V gene (reference sequence). The CDR3 sequence is 14 residues long. This clonotype was seen many times. Via MiXCR, TCRdb re-called the RACE reads, giving one row per CDR3 protein. The table lists 45,000 to 70,000 distinct CDR3 sequences, 9.3% of them singletons.

This clonotype was sampled from a woman aged 40-49 years with alopecia areata. Some clones in this sample may be carry-over from other donors' samples. This sample comprised whole blood, obtained in connection with sensitization to the hapten diphenylcyclopropenone (DPC). The chain uses TRBV3-1 and TRBJ1-2, with D possibly matching TRBD1 (6 bases). CDR3 in DNA: TGTGCCAGCAGCCAAGATGACAGGAACTATGGCTACACCTTC. Translated, it gives CASSQDDRNYGYTF.